The T cell receptor (beta chain) under discussion was sequenced for a study of tissue T cells after allogeneic stem cell transplantation (dated by TCRdb to between 2021 and 2024). Some background on the complete study: Using research autopsies of patients with and without GVHD, plus mouse models of GVHD, the study profiled TCR beta repertoires across many tissues. The human arm was conducted as a prospective observational study, and neither blinding nor randomization was performed.

Points the paper makes about the study in general: Few T cell clones were found to be shared across patients, but shared repertoire signatures across patients were revealed in a tissue-specific fashion by motif-based clustering. In both patients and mice, only a limited portion of the TCR repertoire detected in tissues was captured by blood and spleen T cells. The study did not establish which tissue TCRs were alloreactive or antigen-specific, and some clones may have been host cells that persisted. The patient cohort was small and varied clinically, and sampling depth was recognized as a limitation. Within patients, how anatomically similar tissues were was a major factor shaping TCR repertoire composition, regardless of disease or transplant status.

Interpreted using the paper, the time point label stands for: mouse harvest day 14 after allogeneic transplant. Each mouse graft, delivered by tail vein injection, combined 10^6 splenic CD5+ T cells with 10^7 T-cell-depleted bone marrow cells. GVHD in mice was modeled with a major MHC-mismatch B6 (H2b) into BALB/c (H2d) model, and tissues were profiled at day 7 or 14. Mouse tissues and retro-orbital blood were harvested on day 7 or 14 post-transplant using separate sterile tools per animal; livers were flushed beforehand. Before genomic DNA isolation with the DNeasy Blood & Tissue Kit, mouse tissues were minced using razor blades in buffered saline. Note on this clone: There is no known antigen for this receptor. Note that gene names and germline sequences for this receptor are mouse ones. From the germline J gene comes the end of the CDR3, since the read stops 1 residue before it.

Libraries were made using the immunoSEQ multiplex PCR assay. Adaptive Biotechnologies performed the TCRbeta CDR3 sequencing at survey depth and reported CDR3 sequences, V/J genes, productive frequency and template counts. TCR beta CDR3 regions were amplified from genomic DNA rather than RNA. On the authors' methods: Jensen-Shannon divergence was used to quantify pairwise repertoire overlap between tissues, with a value of 1 indicating complete divergence and a value of 0 indicating identical repertoires. Tissues were clustered by single-linkage agglomerative hierarchical clustering of pairwise JSD values, and the clustering results were displayed as dendrograms. GLIPH2 was applied to all patient samples using simulation_depth 1000, kmer_min_depth 3, and cdr3_length_cutoff 8, and only groups with more than two unique CDR3s were retained. A standardized tissue-overlap score extrapolated Jaccard GLIPH-group overlap across patients to a standard repertoire size of 1000 clones. To look at how diversity was associated with clinical or experimental variables, linear mixed-effect models were used, with tissue treated as a fixed effect and individual treated as a random effect. Imported from immuneACCESS, the table was reduced by TCRdb to in-frame sequences with V and J called. These copies leave out some clones; in studies compared against another copy, an unresolved V gene accounts for under half, and the cause of the remainder is not known. The DNA was the basis for D and trimming; V, J and clone size are from that table. The sample records about 4,900 clones, approximately 47% of which are singletons. The top ten constitute about 20% of the sample.

Taken from cysteine to phenylalanine, the CDR3 has 14 residues. The DNA has 39 bases, all within the CDR3, and is read from base 1. A distance of 7 bases separates the germline ends of V and J, which lose 1 base and 4 bases respectively. For CDR1 and CDR2, the germline V gene (reference sequence) lists SNHLY and FYNGKV. The V and J genes are TRBV3 and TRBJ2-2; the best D guess is TRBD2, with 6 bases matching. The receptor comes from a female BALB/c mouse given C57BL/6 T cells with graft-versus-host disease after an allogeneic hematopoietic cell transplant. The sample taken for sequencing was gut tissue. The CDR3 protein: CASSLVGVTGQLYF. CDR3 bases read: TGTGCCAGCAGCTTAGTGGGGGTCACCGGGCAGCTCTAC.